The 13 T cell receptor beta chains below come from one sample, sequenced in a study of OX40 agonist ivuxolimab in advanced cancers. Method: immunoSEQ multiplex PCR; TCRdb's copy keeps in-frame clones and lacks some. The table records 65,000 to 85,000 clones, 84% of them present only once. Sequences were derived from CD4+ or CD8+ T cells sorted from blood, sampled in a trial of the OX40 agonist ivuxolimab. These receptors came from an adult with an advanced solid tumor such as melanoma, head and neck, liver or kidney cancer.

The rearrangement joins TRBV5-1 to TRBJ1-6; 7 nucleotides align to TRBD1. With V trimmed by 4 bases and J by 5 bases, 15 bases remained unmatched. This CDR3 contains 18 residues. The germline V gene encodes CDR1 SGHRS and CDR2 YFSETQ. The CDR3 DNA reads TGCGCCAGCAGCCCGGGGACAGACCCCATCGGGCATAATTCACCCCTCCACTTT. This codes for CASSPGTDPIGHNSPLHF.

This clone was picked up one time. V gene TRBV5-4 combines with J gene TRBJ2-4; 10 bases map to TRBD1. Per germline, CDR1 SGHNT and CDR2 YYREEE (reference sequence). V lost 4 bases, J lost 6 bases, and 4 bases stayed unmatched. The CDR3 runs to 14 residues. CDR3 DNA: TGTGCCAGCAGCGCGACAGGGGGCGGAAACATTCAGTACTTC. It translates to CASSATGGGNIQYF. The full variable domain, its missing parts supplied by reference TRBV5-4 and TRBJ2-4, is ETGVTQSPTHLIKTRGQQVTLRCSSQSGHNTVSWYQQALGQGPQFIFQYYREEENGRGNFPPRFSGLQFPNYSSELNVNALELDDSALYLCASSATGGGNIQYFGAGTRLSVL.

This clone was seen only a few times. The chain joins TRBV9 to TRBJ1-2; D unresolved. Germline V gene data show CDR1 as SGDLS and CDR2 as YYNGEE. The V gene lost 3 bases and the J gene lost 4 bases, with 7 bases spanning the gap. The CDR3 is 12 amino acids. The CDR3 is CASSAIPYGYTF. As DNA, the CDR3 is TGTGCCAGCAGCGCCATTCCCTATGGCTACACCTTC.

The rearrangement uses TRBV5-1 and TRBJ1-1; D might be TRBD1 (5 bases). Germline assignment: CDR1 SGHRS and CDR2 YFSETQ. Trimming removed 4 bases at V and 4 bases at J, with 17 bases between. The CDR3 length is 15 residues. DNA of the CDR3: TGCGCCAGCAGCCTGCAGACAGCTGGGGGCACTGAAGCTTTCTTT. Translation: CASSLQTAGGTEAFF. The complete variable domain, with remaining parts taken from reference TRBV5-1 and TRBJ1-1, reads KAGVTQTPRYLIKTRGQQVTLSCSPISGHRSVSWYQQTPGQGLQFLFEYFSETQRNKGNFPGRFSGRQFSNSRSEMNVSTLELGDSALYLCASSLQTAGGTEAFFGQGTRLTVV.

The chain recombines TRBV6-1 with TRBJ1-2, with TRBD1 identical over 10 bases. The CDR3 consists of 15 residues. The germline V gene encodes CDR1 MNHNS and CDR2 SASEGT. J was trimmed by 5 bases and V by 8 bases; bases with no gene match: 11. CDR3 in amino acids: CASVNRGTGAYGYTF. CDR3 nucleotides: TGTGCCAGCGTTAATAGGGGGACAGGGGCTTATGGCTACACCTTC.

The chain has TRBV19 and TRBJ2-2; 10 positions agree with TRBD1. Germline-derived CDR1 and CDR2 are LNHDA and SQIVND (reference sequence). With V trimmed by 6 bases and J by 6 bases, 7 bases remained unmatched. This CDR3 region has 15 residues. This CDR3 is CASRRDRGLAGELFF. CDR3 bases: TGTGCCAGTAGACGGGACAGGGGATTGGCCGGGGAGCTGTTTTTT.

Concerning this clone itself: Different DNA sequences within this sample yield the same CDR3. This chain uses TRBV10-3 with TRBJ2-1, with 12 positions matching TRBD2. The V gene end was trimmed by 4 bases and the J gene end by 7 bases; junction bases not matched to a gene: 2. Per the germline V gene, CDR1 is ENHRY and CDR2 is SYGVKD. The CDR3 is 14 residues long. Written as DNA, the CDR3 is TGTGCCATCAGTGGACTAGCGGGAGATAATGAGCAGTTCTTC. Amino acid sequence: CAISGLAGDNEQFF.

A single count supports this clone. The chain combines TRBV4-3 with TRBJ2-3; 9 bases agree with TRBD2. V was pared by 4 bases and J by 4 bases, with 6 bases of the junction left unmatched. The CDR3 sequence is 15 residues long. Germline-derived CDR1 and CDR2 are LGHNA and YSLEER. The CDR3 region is CASSLIAGVPDTQYF. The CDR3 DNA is TGCGCCAGCAGCCTTATAGCGGGAGTGCCAGATACGCAGTATTTT.

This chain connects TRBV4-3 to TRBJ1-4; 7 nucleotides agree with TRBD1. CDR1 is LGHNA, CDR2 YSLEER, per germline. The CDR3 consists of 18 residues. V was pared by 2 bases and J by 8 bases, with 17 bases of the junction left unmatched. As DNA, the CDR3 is TGCGCCAGCAGCCAAACAGGGGAAGTCTTGGACTCAAACGAAAAACTGTTTTTT. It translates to CASSQTGEVLDSNEKLFF.

CDR3 loop: CASSFGGNYGYTF. In nucleotides, the CDR3 is TGTGCCAGCAGTTTTGGAGGGAACTATGGCTACACCTTC. The V gene is TRBV28, the J gene TRBJ1-2; no clear D. CDR1 and CDR2 from the germline V gene are MDHEN and SYDVKM. The V end was cut by 3 bases, the J end by 2 bases, with 7 bases between. The CDR3 is 13 residues long.

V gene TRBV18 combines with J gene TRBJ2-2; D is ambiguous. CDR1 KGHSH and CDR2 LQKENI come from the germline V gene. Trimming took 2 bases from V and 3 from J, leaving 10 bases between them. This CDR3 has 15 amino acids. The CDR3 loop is CASSPLGLDTGELFF. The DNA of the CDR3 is TGTGCCAGCTCACCATTGGGTTTGGACACCGGGGAGCTGTTTTTT.

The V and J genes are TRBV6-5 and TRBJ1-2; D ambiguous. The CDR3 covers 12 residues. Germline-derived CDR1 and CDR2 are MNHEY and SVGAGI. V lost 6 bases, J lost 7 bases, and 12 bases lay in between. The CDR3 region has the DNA TGTGCCAGCAGATCTACAGATATTGGCTACACCTTC. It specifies CASRSTDIGYTF.

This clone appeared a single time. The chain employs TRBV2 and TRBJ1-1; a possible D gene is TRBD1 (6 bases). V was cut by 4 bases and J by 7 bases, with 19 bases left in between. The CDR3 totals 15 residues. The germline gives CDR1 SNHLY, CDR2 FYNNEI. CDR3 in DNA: TGTGCCAGCAGTGGGGGGACCGGACAGCGCAGTGAAGCTTTCTTT. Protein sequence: CASSGGTGQRSEAFF.